These T cell receptor beta chains were read from a single sample in a study of cytomegalovirus exposure and HLA in healthy donors. The assay was immunoSEQ multiplex PCR, and TCRdb's table has in-frame clones only and misses some. The sample includes over 100,000 clones, 74% seen only once; the top ten take approximately 1.9%. The sample comprised PBMCs. The receptors stem from a human donor in good health. CDR3s include the opening cysteine and the closing phenylalanine or tryptophan. D genes are given only for firm matches. Size values are once, few and many counts, or a class for expanded clones, and some rows have none.

V	J	size	D	DNA	CDR3
TRBV30	TRBJ1-2	NA	NA	TGTGCCTGGAGTACAGGGCCCGGGGGCTACACCTTC	CAWSTGPGGYTF
TRBV30	TRBJ1-2	NA	TRBD1	TGTGCCTGGGGGGGAACAGGGGGACGAGGACGTGGCTACACCTTC	CAWGGTGGRGRGYTF
TRBV2	TRBJ2-7	NA	TRBD2	TGTGCCAGCACGGAGCGGGGGGTAAACTACGAGCAGTACTTC	CASTERGVNYEQYF
TRBV29-1	TRBJ2-2	once	TRBD2	TGCAGCGTCGGACTAGCGGAAAACACCGGGGAGCTGTTTTTT	CSVGLAENTGELFF
TRBV7-8	TRBJ1-4	NA	NA	TGTGCCAGCAGCTTAGCTTACTCCAGGGTCGCAACTAATGAAAAACTGTTTTTT	CASSLAYSRVATNEKLFF
TRBV19	TRBJ1-1	NA	NA	TGTGCCAGTAGTAGGCCCGGGGCTGAAGCTTTCTTT	CASSRPGAEAFF
TRBV7-2	TRBJ1-4	NA	NA	TGTGCCAGCAGCTTAGCGGGGGGGGCTAATGAAAAACTGTTTTTT	CASSLAGGANEKLFF
TRBV29-1	TRBJ2-1	NA	TRBD2	TGCAGCGTAGAGAGGGCGGGAGGAGACAATGAGCAGTTCTTC	CSVERAGGDNEQFF
TRBV7-2	TRBJ2-5	NA	TRBD2	TGTGCCAGCAGGGAGCGGGGGCGCGAGACCCAGTACTTC	CASRERGRETQYF
TRBV10-3	TRBJ2-7	NA	NA	TGTGCCATCAGTGAGCGGCAGGGATACGAGCAGTACTTC	CAISERQGYEQYF
TRBV6-5	TRBJ1-2	NA	NA	TGTGCCAGCTCAGCAGGGTCCCTAAACTATGGCTACACCTTC	CASSAGSLNYGYTF
TRBV27	TRBJ2-7	NA	TRBD2	TGTGCCAGCAGATACCAGGGACTAGCGAACCCCTTTCTCCCCTACGAGCAGTACTTC	CASRYQGLANPFLPYEQYF
TRBV7-2	TRBJ1-5	few	TRBD1	TGTGCCAGCAGCCGGGACAGAGTTAGCAATCAGCCCCAGCATTTT	CASSRDRVSNQPQHF
TRBV7-9	TRBJ2-3	NA	NA	TGTGCCAGCACCTTGGGGGGTGGCACAGATACGCAGTATTTT	CASTLGGGTDTQYF
TRBV4-2	TRBJ1-1	few	NA	TGTGCCAGCAGCCCTAATGGCCTGCGGGCTTTCTTT	CASSPNGLRAFF
TRBV7-9	TRBJ1-2	NA	TRBD1	TGTGCCAGCAGCCGATGGACAGGGAGGGCTCTGGGCTACACCTTC	CASSRWTGRALGYTF
TRBV19	TRBJ1-2	NA	NA	TGTGCCAGTAGTAGAGCGGCGGGGCCCCAGAGCTACACCTTC	CASSRAAGPQSYTF
TRBV28	TRBJ1-1	NA	TRBD1	TGTGCCAGCAGGCCGAGGGGACAGGGAAACACTGAAGCTTTCTTT	CASRPRGQGNTEAFF
TRBV7-8	TRBJ2-2	NA	NA	TGTGCCAGCAGCTTAGCTCGTATGAGACTCGGACTATCGGGGAAAAACACCGGGGAGCTGTTTTTT	CASSLARMRLGLSGKNTGELFF
TRBV25-1	TRBJ1-2	NA	NA	TGTGCCAGCAGTGAATATGGTGCCAGGGTGGAAACTGGTGGCTACACCTTC	CASSEYGARVETGGYTF
TRBV7-2	TRBJ2-1	NA	TRBD1	TGTGCCAGCAGCTACGACAGGGGTCTGTACAATGAGCAGTTCTTC	CASSYDRGLYNEQFF
TRBV13	TRBJ2-4	NA	TRBD1	TGTGCCAGCAGTTCTTTAACAGGGGCTGCCATTCAGTACTTC	CASSSLTGAAIQYF
TRBV10-3	TRBJ1-2	NA	NA	TGTGCCATCAGTACCGGGACAACATCTGGCTACACCTTC	CAISTGTTSGYTF